This is a list of T cell receptor beta chains from one sample in a study of cytomegalovirus exposure and HLA in healthy donors. Some clones are missing from TCRdb's copy, which holds only in-frame ones; the method was immunoSEQ multiplex PCR. The sample lists about 250,000 clones; roughly 87% were seen once. Sequencing used PBMCs. The source is a man younger than 30 in good health and CMV-seropositive. Both conserved end residues are part of each CDR3. A D gene is named only where the DNA matches it firmly. Size is stated for part of the rows, as once, few or many counts, or as a class when the clone is expanded.

len	v_gene	abundance	j_gene	d_gene	CDR3nt	CDR3aa
15	TRBV6-5	NA	TRBJ2-5	NA	TGTGCCAGCAGTTACTCGAGACGGGGCGGAGAGACCCAGTACTTC	CASSYSRRGGETQYF
13	TRBV6-5	NA	TRBJ2-1	NA	TGTGCCAGCAGTCCGCGGGGCTACAATGAGCAGTTCTTC	CASSPRGYNEQFF
14	TRBV6-1	NA	TRBJ2-1	NA	TGTGCCAGCACCCTAGAAAGCTCCTACAATGAGCAGTTCTTC	CASTLESSYNEQFF
13	TRBV5-1	NA	TRBJ1-1	NA	TGCGCCAGTTACGACCTAGGGAATACTGAAGCTTTCTTT	CASYDLGNTEAFF
15	TRBV9	few	TRBJ2-3	NA	TGTGCCAGCAGCTTGACACAAGGTGGGTCAGATACGCAGTATTTT	CASSLTQGGSDTQYF
15	TRBV6-1	NA	TRBJ2-2	TRBD1	TGTGCCAGCAGACGAGGACAGGGTGTCACCGGGGAGCTGTTTTTT	CASRRGQGVTGELFF
14	TRBV10-3	NA	TRBJ2-7	NA	TGTGCCATCAGTGTACATCGGGACGCTTACGAGCAGTACTTC	CAISVHRDAYEQYF
14	TRBV6-5	NA	TRBJ2-7	NA	TGTGCCAGCAGTACGATATATCGGATTTACGAGCAGTACTTC	CASSTIYRIYEQYF
16	TRBV19	NA	TRBJ2-7	NA	TGTGCCAGTAGTATAGATCTGGGTGAAGGGAGCGGCGAGCAGTACTTC	CASSIDLGEGSGEQYF
13	TRBV30	once	TRBJ2-7	TRBD2	TGTGCCTGGAGTAAGGGACTAGTAAACGAGCAGTACTTC	CAWSKGLVNEQYF
13	TRBV28	NA	TRBJ2-7	NA	TGTGCCAGCAGTTTTTACAGTACCTACGAGCAGTACTTC	CASSFYSTYEQYF
15	TRBV28	once	TRBJ2-4	TRBD2	TGTGCCAGCAGTTCCCCCGGACGGGGGGAAAACATTCAGTACTTC	CASSSPGRGENIQYF
15	TRBV27	NA	TRBJ1-5	NA	TGTGCCAGCAGTTTCACCCCGACAAGGCCCGAAACCCAGCATTTT	CASSFTPTRPETQHF
14	TRBV30	NA	TRBJ1-4	NA	TGTGCCTGGACCCGGGCGGCAACTAATGAAAAACTGTTTTTT	CAWTRAATNEKLFF
14	TRBV25-1	NA	TRBJ2-1	NA	TGTGCCAGCAGGCAAACAGGGTTCTACAATGAGCAGTTCTTC	CASRQTGFYNEQFF
14	TRBV28	NA	TRBJ2-2	TRBD1	TGTGCCAGCAGGGGGGGACAGGGGACCGGGGAGCTGTTTTTT	CASRGGQGTGELFF
17	TRBV11-3	NA	TRBJ2-2	NA	TGTGCCAGCAGCCCTCCATCCGGGACGATGGTCGCCGGGGAGCTGTTTTTT	CASSPPSGTMVAGELFF
14	TRBV5-1	NA	TRBJ2-7	NA	TGCGCCAGCAGCTTGGAGAATATTGCCTACGAGCAGTACTTC	CASSLENIAYEQYF
15	TRBV4-1	NA	TRBJ2-7	NA	TGCGCCAGCAGCCAAGTCGCGGCAGGGGACTACGAGCAGTACTTC	CASSQVAAGDYEQYF
14	TRBV6-5	NA	TRBJ1-1	NA	TGTGCCAGCAGTCCCCCTTCGACAGGCACTGAAGCTTTCTTT	CASSPPSTGTEAFF
15	TRBV4-2	NA	TRBJ1-5	TRBD1	TGTGCCAGCAGCCAAGAGGGACAGGGGTATCAGCCCCAGCATTTT	CASSQEGQGYQPQHF
16	TRBV6-6	once	TRBJ2-7	TRBD2	TGTGCCAGCAGTCCAGGACTAGAGGTTGTCACCTACGAGCAGTACTTC	CASSPGLEVVTYEQYF
13	TRBV6-5	once	TRBJ1-1	NA	TGTGCCAGCAGCCTATTCCCAGGGATTGAAGCTTTCTTT	CASSLFPGIEAFF
16	TRBV10-1	NA	TRBJ2-7	TRBD2	TGCGCCAGCAGTGAAAAGGGCGGGAGGGTGTCCTACGAGCAGTACTTC	CASSEKGGRVSYEQYF
18	TRBV28	NA	TRBJ2-5	NA	TGTGCCAGCAGTTTAGGAAATTCGGCACTAGCCCCAGGAGAGACCCAGTACTTC	CASSLGNSALAPGETQYF